The 27 T cell receptor beta chains below come from one sample, sequenced in a study of long-term antiretroviral therapy in people with HIV. Survey-level resolution applied to immunoSEQ assay v3.0. The assay was immunoSEQ multiplex PCR, and TCRdb's table has in-frame clones only and misses some. The sample includes around 30,000 clones, roughly 89% of them seen just once. The input for sequencing was unsorted PBMCs, taken 0.4 years after starting antiretroviral therapy. All receptors come from a man younger than 35 with HIV.

In its sample, this clone was seen once. This chain links TRBV5-4 with TRBJ1-3; D unresolved. Germline V gives CDR1 SGHNT, CDR2 YYREEE (reference sequence). Between the trimmed V and J ends, which lost 2 bases and 0 bases, there was a span of 18 bases. The CDR3 spans 18 residues. As DNA, the CDR3 is TGTGCCAGCAGCTTATCCAGTGGAACTACCCTCTCTGGAAACACCATATATTTT. Its translation is CASSLSSGTTLSGNTIYF.

This chain joins TRBV5-1 and TRBJ2-1; D unresolved. The CDR3 contains 13 residues. The V gene's germline CDR1 is SGHRS and CDR2 YFSETQ. V lost 0 bases, J lost 5 bases, and 6 bases lay in between. In nucleotides, the CDR3 is TGCGCCAGCAGCTTGGCCTATGACAATGAGCAGTTCTTC. This gives the protein CASSLAYDNEQFF.

The rearrangement links TRBV6-6 to TRBJ2-1; 10 bases line up with TRBD2. This CDR3 spans 14 amino acids. The ends lost 6 bases at V and 10 bases at J; junction bases unmatched: 9. Per the germline V gene, CDR1 is MNHNY and CDR2 is SVGAGI (reference sequence). The CDR3 loop reads CASSPSGLAAEQFF. The CDR3 nucleotides read TGTGCCAGCAGCCCTAGCGGACTAGCGGCCGAGCAGTTCTTC.

This chain links TRBV2 with TRBJ1-5; the match to TRBD1 covers 8 bases. V was pared by 6 bases and J by 0 bases, with 4 bases of the junction left unmatched. CDR1 is SNHLY and CDR2 is FYNNEI in the germline V gene. There are 15 residues in the CDR3. The chain's CDR3 is CASRGTGYSNQPQHF. CDR3 bases: TGTGCCAGCAGAGGGACAGGATATAGCAATCAGCCCCAGCATTTT.

This chain joins TRBV19 and TRBJ2-2, with TRBD1 matching over 7 bases. Germline CDR1 and CDR2: LNHDA and SQIVND (reference sequence). Trimming took 5 bases from V and 4 from J; bases not matched to a gene: 10. The CDR3 sequence is 16 residues long. CDR3 nucleotide sequence: TGTGCCAGTAGTGACGACAGGGTCTCGGGCACCGGGGAGCTGTTTTTT. It specifies CASSDDRVSGTGELFF.

The rearrangement uses TRBV4-1 and TRBJ1-2; D gene ambiguous. V was shortened by 2 bases and J by 4 bases, with 8 bases between the two germline ends. Germline lookup yields CDR1 MGHRA and CDR2 YSYEKL. CDR3 length: 13 residues. The CDR3 DNA follows: TGCGCCAGCAGCCAATCTGAGTCCTATGGCTACACCTTC. Residues: CASSQSESYGYTF.

The chain combines TRBV27 with TRBJ2-1; unclear D gene. There are 12 residues in the CDR3. The V gene's germline CDR1 is MNHEY and CDR2 SMNVEV (reference sequence). The V and J ends lost 3 bases and 9 bases respectively, with 9 bases between them. CDR3 sequence: CASSLAGREQFF. The CDR3 DNA reads TGTGCCAGCAGTTTGGCCGGGCGTGAGCAGTTCTTC.

The chain is built from TRBV4-3 and TRBJ1-2, with D perhaps TRBD1 (6 bases). The germline gives CDR1 LGHNA, CDR2 YSLEER. CDR3 length: 18 amino acids. V lost 5 bases and J lost 1, with 23 bases in between. DNA for the CDR3: TGCGCCAGCAGCGTCATCCTCTTACAGGGTACTTATAACTATGGCTACACCTTC. Its protein is CASSVILLQGTYNYGYTF.

The rearrangement joins TRBV10-3 to TRBJ1-5; D is unclear. CDR1 ENHRY and CDR2 SYGVKD come from the germline V gene. The CDR3 covers 13 residues. Trimming removed 5 bases from V and 6 bases from J, with 11 bases in between. The CDR3 nucleotides are TGTGCCATCAGTTCACGAGTGGGTCAGCCCCAGCATTTT. Protein sequence: CAISSRVGQPQHF.

V usage is TRBV9 and J usage is TRBJ2-5; D tentatively reads TRBD1 or TRBD2 (5 bases each). This CDR3 is built from 15 residues. Trimming took 1 base from V and 5 from J, leaving 15 bases between them. CDR1 and CDR2 from the germline V gene are SGDLS and YYNGEE. The CDR3 nucleotides are TGTGCCAGCAGCGTACGGGGCACGGTATATGAGACCCAGTACTTC. It codes for CASSVRGTVYETQYF.

This chain uses TRBV5-1 with TRBJ1-1; D perhaps matches TRBD1 (5 bases). The V end was cut by 3 bases, the J end by 10 bases, with 19 bases between. CDR3 length: 14 residues. In germline, CDR1 is SGHRS, CDR2 YFSETQ. Written as DNA, the CDR3 is TGCGCCAGCAGCTCCCTACCTACCGGGGGTCCAGCTTTCTTT. Protein product: CASSSLPTGGPAFF.

This chain joins TRBV7-6 and TRBJ2-2, with 7 bases identical to TRBD2. From germline, CDR1 is SGHVS and CDR2 FNYEAQ. The CDR3 is made up of 15 amino acids. Trimming removed 5 bases from V and 4 bases from J; junction bases left unmatched: 7. CDR3 nucleotide sequence: TGTGCCAGCAGCCTCGGGGGGTATGGCACCGGGGAGCTGTTTTTT. This sequence encodes CASSLGGYGTGELFF.

The CDR3 DNA is TGTGCCAGTAGTATATCGGACAGGGTTAACACTGAAGCTTTCTTT. Its translation is CASSISDRVNTEAFF. The V and J genes are TRBV19 and TRBJ1-1; TRBD1 agrees at 8 bases. The V segment lost 2 bases and the J segment 2 bases; nucleotides outside the gene matches: 4. The germline V gene encodes CDR1 LNHDA and CDR2 SQIVND (reference sequence). The CDR3 runs to 15 residues.

This chain joins TRBV12-5 and TRBJ2-2, with D perhaps matching TRBD1 or TRBD2 (6 bases each). There are 18 residues in the CDR3. V was pared by 3 bases and J by 0 bases, with 17 bases between. Germline lookup yields CDR1 LGHNT and CDR2 FRNRAP. CDR3 nucleotide sequence: TGTGCTAGTGGTTTTAGACCCGCGGGGACAACGAACACCGGGGAGCTGTTTTTT. Its translation is CASGFRPAGTTNTGELFF.

This clone has more than one count but fewer than ten. The chain couples TRBV7-9 to TRBJ2-7; TRBD1 matches 7 bases. The CDR3 is 17 amino acids. V shed 5 bases, J shed 0 bases, and the junction held 13 bases outside the gene matches. Germline values: CDR1 SEHNR, CDR2 FQNEAQ (reference sequence). The CDR3 DNA sequence: TGTGCCAGCAGCCCTAAATTCGGGACAGAACCCTCCTACGAGCAGTACTTC. It codes for CASSPKFGTEPSYEQYF.

This clone occurred a few times. This chain uses TRBV7-2 with TRBJ1-2, with TRBD1 matching over 7 bases. This CDR3 has 14 residues. V shed 5 bases and J 8 bases; nucleotides not matched to a gene: 11. Germline V CDR1 and CDR2: SGHTA, FQGNSA. CDR3 residues: CASSPTGVVGGYTF. The CDR3 DNA reads TGTGCCAGCAGCCCTACAGGGGTCGTTGGGGGCTACACCTTC.

The CDR3 DNA reads as TGTGCCAGCAGCCCACGACAGGGCCTGAACACTGAAGCTTTCTTT. As protein: CASSPRQGLNTEAFF. J is TRBJ1-1 and V is TRBV7-9; 7 bases line up with TRBD1. Losses at the gene ends were 5 bases for V and 0 bases for J; bases not matched to a gene: 6. CDR1 and CDR2 (germline): SEHNR, FQNEAQ (reference sequence). The CDR3 has 15 amino acids.

The V gene is TRBV2, the J gene TRBJ2-1, with D maybe TRBD2 (5 bases). This CDR3 is built from 13 residues. From germline, CDR1 is SNHLY and CDR2 FYNNEI. V was shortened by 5 bases and J by 13 bases, with 18 bases between the two germline ends. The CDR3 sequence is CASSLPELEAQFF. CDR3 nucleotides: TGTGCCAGCAGTCTCCCCGAACTGGAGGCTCAGTTCTTC.

The count of this clone is one. The rearrangement uses TRBV11-2 and TRBJ2-1; D is undetermined. The germline V gene encodes CDR1 SGHAT and CDR2 FQNNGV. The CDR3 covers 13 residues. V was pared by 0 bases and J by 4 bases, with 4 bases between. Here the CDR3 DNA reads TGTGCCAGCAGCTTAGAGTCTTACAATGAGCAGTTCTTC. Its protein is CASSLESYNEQFF.

The genes are TRBV5-5 and TRBJ1-2; D may be TRBD1 (5 bases). CDR1 is SGHKS, CDR2 YYEKEE, per germline (reference sequence). CDR3 size: 14 residues. The germline V and J ends were trimmed by 1 base and 4 bases, with 11 bases remaining between them. The CDR3 sequence: CASSLSQGGYGYTF. In nucleotides, the CDR3 is TGTGCCAGCAGCTTGTCTCAGGGAGGCTATGGCTACACCTTC. Supplemented by reference TRBV5-5 and TRBJ1-2, the full variable domain reads DAGVTQSPTHLIKTRGQQVTLRCSPISGHKSVSWYQQVLGQGPQFIFQYYEKEERGRGNFPDRFSARQFPNYSSELNVNALLLGDSALYLCASSLSQGGYGYTFGSGTRLTVV.

The chain employs TRBV6-5 and TRBJ1-2; 7 bases agree with TRBD1. V lost 6 bases to trimming and J lost 6 bases; unmatched junction nucleotides: 10. Germline CDR1 is MNHEY and CDR2 is SVGAGI. The CDR3 consists of 14 residues. The CDR3 DNA reads TGTGCCAGCAGCTTAGGGACAGCTTCAGATGGCTACACCTTC. Translation: CASSLGTASDGYTF.

This chain connects TRBV13 to TRBJ2-7, with unresolved D. Per the germline V gene, CDR1 is PRHDT and CDR2 is FYEKMQ (reference sequence). This CDR3 region has 13 residues. The V gene lost 0 bases and the J gene lost 5 bases, with 8 bases spanning the gap. The CDR3 sequence is CASSLGSTDEQYF. The CDR3 DNA sequence: TGTGCCAGCAGCTTAGGGAGTACGGACGAGCAGTACTTC.

The CDR3 region is CASSRGDSSTDTQYF. The CDR3 DNA is TGTGCCAGCAGCCGGGGCGACTCTAGCACAGATACGCAGTATTTT. The chain carries TRBV5-4 and TRBJ2-3; D might be TRBD1 or TRBD2, each matching 5 bases. Germline loops: CDR1 SGHNT, CDR2 YYREEE (reference sequence). The CDR3 is 15 amino acids. V was clipped by 4 bases and J by 0 bases, with 12 bases between them.

This clone appeared a few times. The chain combines TRBV25-1 with TRBJ1-1; 11 bases agree with TRBD1. The CDR3 consists of 16 residues. Per the germline V gene, CDR1 is MGHDK and CDR2 is SYGVNS. The V segment lost 1 base and the J segment 11 bases; nucleotides outside the gene matches: 12. Written as DNA, the CDR3 is TGTGCCAGCAGTGAATTTGGGACAGGGGGAGCTTTGCCGGCTTTCTTT. Its protein is CASSEFGTGGALPAFF.

This rearrangement joins TRBV19 to TRBJ2-7; the D is unclear. The CDR3 length is 14 residues. Germline CDR1 reads LNHDA; CDR2 reads SQIVND (reference sequence). V was clipped by 6 bases and J by 4 bases, with 16 bases between them. CDR3 DNA sequence: TGTGCCAGTAGCCACCGTGGAGAAGGGTACGAGCAGTACTTC. Protein sequence: CASSHRGEGYEQYF.

The chain recombines TRBV11-3 with TRBJ2-1, with 13 bases aligning to TRBD2. J gave up 8 bases and V 5 bases, and 9 bases lay outside the gene matches. In germline, CDR1 is SGHNT, CDR2 YENEEA. The CDR3 sequence is 16 residues long. The CDR3 sequence: CASSPGLAGAPHEQFF. The CDR3 nucleotides read TGTGCCAGCAGCCCCGGACTAGCGGGGGCCCCCCATGAGCAGTTCTTC.

The chain combines TRBV18 with TRBJ1-1; tentatively, D is TRBD1 (6 bases). Germline CDR1 reads KGHSH; CDR2 reads LQKENI. Trimming took off 2 bases at V and 6 bases at J, with 22 bases between the two ends. The CDR3 covers 17 residues. DNA for the CDR3: TGTGCCAGCTCACCAAGGCTACAGGGTGGACACCCCCCTGAAGCTTTCTTT. Translation: CASSPRLQGGHPPEAFF.